This is a list of T cell receptor beta chains from one sample in a study of control samples from healthy donors and cancer patients. Profiling relied on immunoSEQ multiplex PCR, and the TCRdb table lists in-frame clones only, not all of them. The sample contains about 410,000 clones, around 90% of which appear only once. The specimen was PBMCs. The receptors were gathered from a man aged 35 to 55 with head and neck cancer. The CDR3 runs from the conserved cysteine through the conserved F or W. D genes are given only for firm matches. The size entry is marked missing in some rows and otherwise reads once, few, many or a size class.

V gene: TRBV6-4; clone size: -; J gene: TRBJ1-5; D gene: -; CDR3 protein: CASSEQGLPNQPQHF; CDR3 DNA: TGTGCCAGCAGTGAGCAGGGCCTGCCCAATCAGCCCCAGCATTTT
V gene: TRBV27; clone size: -; J gene: TRBJ1-2; D gene: -; CDR3 protein: CASSSWGTYGYTF; CDR3 DNA: TGTGCCAGCAGTTCATGGGGGACCTATGGCTACACCTTC
V gene: TRBV5-6; clone size: -; J gene: TRBJ1-6; D gene: -; CDR3 protein: CASSSVSGHYNSPLHF; CDR3 DNA: TGTGCCAGCAGCTCTGTCTCGGGACACTATAATTCACCCCTCCACTTT
V gene: TRBV5-1; clone size: -; J gene: TRBJ1-2; D gene: -; CDR3 protein: CASSPPAAATVGTGYTF; CDR3 DNA: TGCGCCAGCAGCCCCCCAGCAGCCGCCACCGTTGGGACGGGCTACACCTTC
V gene: TRBV30; clone size: once; J gene: TRBJ2-1; D gene: TRBD2; CDR3 protein: CAWTYGGGADEQFF; CDR3 DNA: TGTGCCTGGACCTATGGCGGGGGGGCGGATGAGCAGTTCTTC
V gene: TRBV3-1/TRBV3-2; clone size: -; J gene: TRBJ1-3; D gene: -; CDR3 protein: CASSPPGNTIYF; CDR3 DNA: TGTGCCAGCAGCCCTCCCGGAAACACCATATATTTT
V gene: TRBV7-9; clone size: -; J gene: TRBJ2-1; D gene: -; CDR3 protein: CASSLGLSSYNEQFF; CDR3 DNA: TGTGCCAGCAGCTTAGGCCTGAGCTCCTACAATGAGCAGTTCTTC
V gene: TRBV6-6; clone size: once; J gene: TRBJ2-1; D gene: TRBD1; CDR3 protein: CASILRAGGTYNEQFF; CDR3 DNA: TGTGCCAGCATCCTTAGAGCAGGGGGCACCTACAATGAGCAGTTCTTC
V gene: TRBV15; clone size: -; J gene: TRBJ1-5; D gene: -; CDR3 protein: CATSRDQPGDGQPQHF; CDR3 DNA: TGTGCCACCAGCAGAGATCAACCTGGGGATGGGCAGCCCCAGCATTTT
V gene: TRBV6-4; clone size: once; J gene: TRBJ2-3; D gene: TRBD2; CDR3 protein: CASSRLAGANTDTQYF; CDR3 DNA: TGTGCCAGCAGTCGACTAGCGGGGGCCAACACAGATACGCAGTATTTT
V gene: TRBV24-1; clone size: -; J gene: TRBJ2-1; D gene: TRBD2; CDR3 protein: CATSTTSRPEQFF; CDR3 DNA: TGTGCCACCAGTACGACTAGCCGGCCTGAGCAGTTCTTC
V gene: TRBV6-5; clone size: once; J gene: TRBJ1-3; D gene: -; CDR3 protein: CASSYHRDGNTIYF; CDR3 DNA: TGTGCCAGCAGCTACCATCGGGATGGAAACACCATATATTTT
V gene: TRBV5-1; clone size: -; J gene: TRBJ1-2; D gene: -; CDR3 protein: CASSLFPGQGLNGYTF; CDR3 DNA: TGCGCCAGCAGCTTATTCCCTGGGCAGGGCTTAAATGGCTACACCTTC
V gene: TRBV24-1; clone size: few; J gene: TRBJ2-2; D gene: -; CDR3 protein: CATSDYAGGPNTGELFF; CDR3 DNA: TGTGCCACCAGTGATTACGCTGGAGGACCGAACACCGGGGAGCTGTTTTTT
V gene: TRBV7-6; clone size: once; J gene: TRBJ2-7; D gene: -; CDR3 protein: CASSLDRSSYEQYF; CDR3 DNA: TGTGCCAGCAGCCTGGACAGATCCTCCTACGAGCAGTACTTC
V gene: TRBV9; clone size: -; J gene: TRBJ1-5; D gene: TRBD1; CDR3 protein: CASSPQGEGARVSMSNQPQHF; CDR3 DNA: TGTGCCAGCAGCCCTCAGGGGGAGGGGGCGCGAGTTTCAATGAGCAATCAGCCCCAGCATTTT
V gene: TRBV20-1; clone size: -; J gene: TRBJ2-3; D gene: -; CDR3 protein: CSASSPGLTDTQYF; CDR3 DNA: TGCAGTGCTAGTTCCCCAGGGTTAACAGATACGCAGTATTTT
V gene: TRBV12-3/TRBV12-4; clone size: -; J gene: TRBJ2-2; D gene: TRBD2; CDR3 protein: CASSGLDTGELFF; CDR3 DNA: TGTGCCAGCAGCGGACTAGACACCGGGGAGCTGTTTTTT
V gene: TRBV10-3; clone size: once; J gene: TRBJ2-3; D gene: TRBD2; CDR3 protein: CAIRGGLAATDTQYF; CDR3 DNA: TGTGCCATCAGGGGGGGACTAGCGGCCACAGATACGCAGTATTTT
V gene: TRBV10-1; clone size: -; J gene: TRBJ2-2; D gene: -; CDR3 protein: CASSSYGKNTGELFF; CDR3 DNA: TGCGCCAGCAGTTCTTACGGGAAAAACACCGGGGAGCTGTTTTTT
V gene: TRBV5-6; clone size: -; J gene: TRBJ2-3; D gene: TRBD2; CDR3 protein: CASSYRLLAGGTDTQYF; CDR3 DNA: TGTGCCAGCAGCTATAGGTTACTAGCGGGGGGGACAGATACGCAGTATTTT
V gene: TRBV7-8; clone size: once; J gene: TRBJ1-2; D gene: TRBD1; CDR3 protein: CASSSQGQLGDGYTF; CDR3 DNA: TGTGCCAGCAGCAGCCAGGGACAGCTTGGCGATGGCTACACCTTC
V gene: TRBV6-1; clone size: -; J gene: TRBJ2-7; D gene: -; CDR3 protein: CASSEGQGEDEQYF; CDR3 DNA: TGTGCCAGCAGTGAAGGGCAGGGAGAGGACGAGCAGTACTTC
V gene: TRBV20-1; clone size: once; J gene: TRBJ2-7; D gene: -; CDR3 protein: CSASLQDYEQYF; CDR3 DNA: TGCAGTGCTAGTCTACAGGACTACGAGCAGTACTTC
V gene: TRBV7-2; clone size: -; J gene: TRBJ2-3; D gene: -; CDR3 protein: CASSLGVGGSDTQYF; CDR3 DNA: TGTGCCAGCAGCTTAGGCGTGGGGGGCTCAGATACGCAGTATTTT
V gene: TRBV11-2; clone size: -; J gene: TRBJ2-1; D gene: TRBD1; CDR3 protein: CASSLSDRGNNEQFF; CDR3 DNA: TGTGCCAGCAGCTTATCGGACAGGGGGAACAATGAGCAGTTCTTC
V gene: TRBV5-1; clone size: -; J gene: TRBJ1-1; D gene: TRBD1; CDR3 protein: CASSEGTGGVWTEAFF; CDR3 DNA: TGCGCCAGCAGCGAAGGGACAGGGGGCGTATGGACTGAAGCTTTCTTT
V gene: TRBV27; clone size: -; J gene: TRBJ1-1; D gene: TRBD1; CDR3 protein: CASSYKAGGETMNTEAFF; CDR3 DNA: TGTGCCAGCAGTTATAAAGCAGGGGGAGAGACAATGAACACTGAAGCTTTCTTT
V gene: TRBV7-8; clone size: -; J gene: TRBJ2-7; D gene: -; CDR3 protein: CASSFRDGSSYEQYF; CDR3 DNA: TGTGCCAGCAGCTTTCGGGACGGAAGCTCCTACGAGCAGTACTTC
V gene: TRBV4-2; clone size: -; J gene: TRBJ1-1; D gene: -; CDR3 protein: CASSHEGTAYTEAFF; CDR3 DNA: TGTGCCAGCAGCCACGAGGGGACGGCTTACACTGAAGCTTTCTTT
V gene: TRBV2; clone size: -; J gene: TRBJ2-7; D gene: -; CDR3 protein: CASSDWTVSYEQYF; CDR3 DNA: TGTGCCAGCAGTGATTGGACGGTCTCCTACGAGCAGTACTTC
V gene: TRBV6-1; clone size: once; J gene: TRBJ1-2; D gene: -; CDR3 protein: CASSEPGFGAKGYTF; CDR3 DNA: TGTGCCAGCAGTGAACCGGGGTTTGGGGCGAAGGGCTACACCTTC
V gene: TRBV7-2; clone size: -; J gene: TRBJ2-3; D gene: -; CDR3 protein: CASSLSDGGTQYF; CDR3 DNA: TGTGCCAGCAGCTTATCCGACGGTGGAACGCAGTATTTT
V gene: TRBV9; clone size: -; J gene: TRBJ1-1; D gene: -; CDR3 protein: CASSVDVGNTEAFF; CDR3 DNA: TGTGCCAGCAGCGTAGATGTAGGGAACACTGAAGCTTTCTTT
V gene: TRBV5-8; clone size: -; J gene: TRBJ1-4; D gene: -; CDR3 protein: CASSFREHKVEKLFF; CDR3 DNA: TGTGCCAGCAGCTTTAGAGAACACAAGGTGGAAAAACTGTTTTTT
V gene: TRBV5-6; clone size: once; J gene: TRBJ1-2; D gene: TRBD1; CDR3 protein: CASSLGAGGTSHGYTF; CDR3 DNA: TGTGCCAGCAGCTTGGGGGCAGGGGGGACCTCCCATGGCTACACCTTC
V gene: TRBV19; clone size: -; J gene: TRBJ1-5; D gene: TRBD1; CDR3 protein: CASSIGTGPPQPQHF; CDR3 DNA: TGTGCCAGTAGTATAGGGACAGGACCTCCCCAGCCCCAGCATTTT
V gene: TRBV19; clone size: -; J gene: TRBJ2-3; D gene: TRBD1; CDR3 protein: CASSQGISDTQYF; CDR3 DNA: TGTGCCAGTTCACAGGGGATCTCGGATACGCAGTATTTT
V gene: TRBV11-3; clone size: -; J gene: TRBJ2-2; D gene: -; CDR3 protein: CASSSPWGANTGELFF; CDR3 DNA: TGTGCCAGCAGCTCCCCTTGGGGGGCGAACACCGGGGAGCTGTTTTTT
V gene: TRBV27; clone size: -; J gene: TRBJ2-7; D gene: TRBD2; CDR3 protein: CASRKLLAGPSYEQYF; CDR3 DNA: TGTGCCAGCAGAAAACTACTAGCGGGGCCTTCCTACGAGCAGTACTTC
V gene: TRBV7-2; clone size: -; J gene: TRBJ2-7; D gene: -; CDR3 protein: CASSPRRYEQYF; CDR3 DNA: TGTGCCAGCAGCCCGAGAAGATACGAGCAGTACTTC
V gene: TRBV9; clone size: -; J gene: TRBJ2-7; D gene: -; CDR3 protein: CASSVDIGQTYEQYF; CDR3 DNA: TGTGCCAGCAGCGTAGATATCGGGCAGACCTACGAGCAGTACTTC
V gene: TRBV9; clone size: -; J gene: TRBJ1-1; D gene: -; CDR3 protein: CASSPGSGSNTEAFF; CDR3 DNA: TGTGCCAGCAGCCCCGGCAGTGGTTCGAACACTGAAGCTTTCTTT
V gene: TRBV7-9; clone size: few; J gene: TRBJ2-1; D gene: TRBD2; CDR3 protein: CASSSGTSGMEFF; CDR3 DNA: TGTGCCAGCAGCTCGGGGACTAGCGGGATGGAGTTCTTC
V gene: TRBV5-1; clone size: -; J gene: TRBJ2-7; D gene: TRBD2; CDR3 protein: CASSRGGDEQYF; CDR3 DNA: TGCGCCAGCAGCCGCGGGGGTGACGAGCAGTACTTC
V gene: TRBV2; clone size: -; J gene: TRBJ2-2; D gene: TRBD1; CDR3 protein: CASRSGTGRTGELFF; CDR3 DNA: TGTGCCAGCAGGTCCGGGACAGGGAGGACCGGGGAGCTGTTTTTT
V gene: TRBV7-9; clone size: -; J gene: TRBJ2-6; D gene: TRBD1; CDR3 protein: CASSRRDRNSSGANVLTF; CDR3 DNA: TGTGCCAGCAGCCGCCGGGACAGAAATTCCTCTGGGGCCAACGTCCTGACTTTC
V gene: TRBV6-6; clone size: -; J gene: TRBJ1-1; D gene: -; CDR3 protein: CASSYSAGLNITEAFF; CDR3 DNA: TGTGCCAGCAGTTACTCGGCAGGCCTGAACATCACTGAAGCTTTCTTT
V gene: TRBV10-3; clone size: once; J gene: TRBJ1-5; D gene: -; CDR3 protein: CAIGFPGNQPQHF; CDR3 DNA: TGTGCCATAGGATTCCCGGGCAATCAGCCCCAGCATTTT
V gene: TRBV2; clone size: once; J gene: TRBJ2-2; D gene: -; CDR3 protein: CASTPRPQGANTGELFF; CDR3 DNA: TGTGCCAGCACCCCAAGACCCCAGGGAGCGAACACCGGGGAGCTGTTTTTT
V gene: TRBV5-1; clone size: few; J gene: TRBJ2-2; D gene: -; CDR3 protein: CASSSRAPGELFF; CDR3 DNA: TGCGCCAGCAGCTCCAGGGCGCCCGGGGAGCTGTTTTTT
V gene: TRBV27; clone size: -; J gene: TRBJ2-1; D gene: -; CDR3 protein: CVSLPEPGTLGNNEQFF; CDR3 DNA: TGTGTCTCCCTCCCCGAACCCGGGACATTGGGTAACAATGAGCAGTTCTTC
V gene: TRBV28; clone size: -; J gene: TRBJ2-2; D gene: TRBD1; CDR3 protein: CASSPRAGQGRGGPTGELFF; CDR3 DNA: TGTGCCAGCAGTCCCCGAGCGGGACAGGGACGTGGGGGACCTACCGGGGAGCTGTTTTTT
V gene: TRBV30; clone size: -; J gene: TRBJ2-7; D gene: TRBD1; CDR3 protein: CAWSVSPTGVQDF; CDR3 DNA: TGTGCCTGGAGTGTATCGCCGACAGGGGTACAGGACTTC
V gene: TRBV18; clone size: few; J gene: TRBJ1-6; D gene: -; CDR3 protein: CASSPQAGDSYNSPLHF; CDR3 DNA: TGTGCCAGCTCACCACAGGCAGGGGACTCCTATAATTCACCCCTCCACTTT
V gene: TRBV28; clone size: once; J gene: TRBJ1-2; D gene: -; CDR3 protein: CASGSRRWLYGYGYTF; CDR3 DNA: TGTGCCAGTGGGTCCAGGAGATGGTTGTACGGGTACGGCTACACCTTC
V gene: TRBV28; clone size: once; J gene: TRBJ1-6; D gene: -; CDR3 protein: CASSLGAWENSPLHF; CDR3 DNA: TGTGCCAGCAGTTTAGGTGCTTGGGAAAATTCACCCCTCCACTTT
V gene: TRBV6-5; clone size: -; J gene: TRBJ2-7; D gene: -; CDR3 protein: CASSYGRAYEQYF; CDR3 DNA: TGTGCCAGCAGTTACGGTAGGGCCTACGAGCAGTACTTC
V gene: TRBV6-6; clone size: -; J gene: TRBJ2-2; D gene: -; CDR3 protein: CASLKGELFF; CDR3 DNA: TGTGCCAGTCTCAAAGGGGAGCTGTTTTTT